This TCR beta chain was identified in a study of blood T cells in healthy people across ages. The CDR3 length is 14 residues. The germline V gene has CDR1 SNHLY and CDR2 FYNNEI. V was shortened by 11 bases and J by 0 bases, with 15 bases between the two germline ends. Together with a sample-barcoded 5' primer, a J-beta primer mix was included in a second PCR lasting roughly 6 to 12 cycles. The authors tagged each cDNA molecule using a template-switch adaptor with 12 random nucleotides. TCRdb re-called the 5' RACE reads through MiXCR, storing one row per CDR3 protein. The data contain 650,000 to 800,000 distinct CDR3 sequences, approximately 52% of them singletons. This clonotype showed up many times.

This clonotype was sampled from an elderly woman in good health. The V call is TRBV2, the J call TRBJ2-3; D unclear. The specimen sequenced was blood. The CDR3 DNA reads as TGTGCCGACCACCGCGGATCTAGCACAGATACGCAGTATTTT. It translates to CADHRGSSTDTQYF.